This is a list of T cell receptor beta chains from one sample in a study of technical replicates of blood from several donors. The assay was immunoSEQ multiplex PCR, and TCRdb's table has in-frame clones only and misses some. Of approximately 75,000 clones in the sample, 95% to 98% were seen once. What was sequenced was T cells isolated from PBMCs. The receptors shown here come from a human donor in good health. CDR3s include the opening cysteine and the closing phenylalanine or tryptophan. Each record gives: clone size, J gene, V gene, D gene, CDR3 DNA, CDR3 protein. A D gene is named only where the DNA matches it firmly. The size of a clone is reported for some rows only, either as once, few or many, or as a class for expanded clones.

- | TRBJ2-1 | TRBV30 | - | TGTGCCTGGAGTGTAGTAGTGGGCGAGCAGTTCTTC | CAWSVVVGEQFF
- | TRBJ2-3 | TRBV6-5 | TRBD2 | TGTGCCAGCAGAATTAGCGGGCCCCCAGGGGATACGCAGTATTTT | CASRISGPPGDTQYF
- | TRBJ2-1 | TRBV30 | TRBD2 | TGTGCCGAATGGACTAGCGTTGGTAATGAGCAGTTCTTC | CAEWTSVGNEQFF
- | TRBJ1-4 | TRBV9 | - | TGTGCCAGCACCAGAAACGGACAGCCAAATGAAAAACTGTTTTTT | CASTRNGQPNEKLFF
- | TRBJ1-2 | TRBV7-3 | - | TGTGCCAGCAGCTCCGGGGATGGCTACACCTTC | CASSSGDGYTF
- | TRBJ2-3 | TRBV7-2 | TRBD2 | TGTGCCAGCAGCTCGGGACTTCTAGCGGGAGCAGATACGCAGTATTTT | CASSSGLLAGADTQYF
once | TRBJ2-5 | TRBV28 | TRBD2 | TGTGCCAGCAGTTTCGGTCTAGCGGGGGTAACGGTCTCAGAGACCCAGTACTTC | CASSFGLAGVTVSETQYF
- | TRBJ2-1 | TRBV4-1 | - | TGCGCCAGCAGCCCCCTCTTAGCGGTCTACAATGAGCAGTTCTTC | CASSPLLAVYNEQFF
- | TRBJ2-3 | TRBV7-3 | - | TGTGCCAGCAACCAGGGGACATTCACAGATACGCAGTATTTT | CASNQGTFTDTQYF
- | TRBJ1-2 | TRBV18 | - | TGTGCCAGCTCCTCCGGGACACAAAATGGCTACACCTTC | CASSSGTQNGYTF
- | TRBJ1-1 | TRBV21-1 | - | TGTGCCAGCAGCAAAGGACAGGGGGCGTTGAACACTGAAGCTTTCTTT | CASSKGQGALNTEAFF
few | TRBJ1-2 | TRBV30 | TRBD1 | TGTGCCTGTCTGCCCGGGACAGGGTTCTATGGCTACACCTTC | CACLPGTGFYGYTF
- | TRBJ2-3 | TRBV28 | - | TGTGCCACCTCAGGAGGGTCAGAGACAGATACGCAGTATTTT | CATSGGSETDTQYF
- | TRBJ1-1 | TRBV27 | - | TGTGCCAGCAGTTTATCAGCTCGGGCTGAAGCTTTCTTT | CASSLSARAEAFF
- | TRBJ2-4 | TRBV6-1 | TRBD1 | TGTGCCAGCACCTGGACAGGGATCGGCAAAAACATTCAGTACTTC | CASTWTGIGKNIQYF
- | TRBJ1-5 | TRBV18 | - | TGTGCCAGCTCCCCGGACAGTTCGAATCAGCCCCAGCATTTT | CASSPDSSNQPQHF
- | TRBJ2-5 | TRBV30 | - | TGTGCCTGGATCGGGAGGGGGCTGACCCAGTACTTC | CAWIGRGLTQYF
- | TRBJ2-7 | TRBV10-2 | - | TGCGCCAGCAGTGAGCCCTATGAAGGGGTTACTTACGAGCAGTACTTC | CASSEPYEGVTYEQYF
- | TRBJ2-7 | TRBV27 | TRBD1 | TGTGCCAGCACCCTCGGGGGACAGGGGTATTCCGAGCAGTACTTC | CASTLGGQGYSEQYF
- | TRBJ2-1 | TRBV7-8 | - | TGTGCCAGCAGCTTAAGATCGGGACAAAGCTCCTACAATGAGCAGTTCTTC | CASSLRSGQSSYNEQFF
- | TRBJ1-4 | TRBV5-5 | - | TGTGCCAGCAGCTTCGGACATCCTGCAACTAATGAAAAACTGTTTTTT | CASSFGHPATNEKLFF
- | TRBJ1-5 | TRBV6-4 | - | TGTGCCAGCAGTGACTCGCCGGGGTTCAATCAGCCCCAGCATTTT | CASSDSPGFNQPQHF
- | TRBJ2-3 | TRBV2 | TRBD2 | TGTGCCAGCCATAGCGGGACTAGCACAGATACGCAGTATTTT | CASHSGTSTDTQYF
- | TRBJ2-5 | TRBV6-1 | TRBD1 | TGTGCCAGCAGTGTCCCGGGACAGGGATTGGTACAAGAGACCCAGTACTTC | CASSVPGQGLVQETQYF
once | TRBJ2-7 | TRBV6-5 | - | TGTGCCAGCAGTTACTCACAGGGCGATTCCTACGAGCAGTACTTC | CASSYSQGDSYEQYF
once | TRBJ1-2 | TRBV27 | TRBD1 | TGTGCCAGCAGTCCGTTCCCGACAGGGTATGGCTACACCTTC | CASSPFPTGYGYTF
once | TRBJ1-2 | TRBV7-9 | TRBD1 | TGTGCCAGCAGCTGGGGACAGGGACATGGCTACACCTTC | CASSWGQGHGYTF
once | TRBJ2-7 | TRBV10-3 | TRBD1 | TGTGCCATCTCTGTCGGACAGGAGATTTCCTACGAGCAGTACTTC | CAISVGQEISYEQYF
- | TRBJ1-5 | TRBV7-8 | - | TGTGCCAGCAGCCCCTTCGGGGAGGGGGACCTATATAGCAATCAGCCCCAGCATTTT | CASSPFGEGDLYSNQPQHF
once | TRBJ2-7 | TRBV19 | - | TGTGCCAGTAGTGCATCCGGGACATGGTCCTACGAGCAGTACTTC | CASSASGTWSYEQYF
once | TRBJ2-5 | TRBV11-3 | - | TGTGCCAGCAGCCAGTCGACGGGGGACCAGTACTTC | CASSQSTGDQYF
once | TRBJ2-5 | TRBV5-6 | - | TGTGCCAGCAGCCCCCTTAGCCAAGAGACCCAGTACTTC | CASSPLSQETQYF
- | TRBJ2-3 | TRBV7-6 | - | TGTGCCAGCAGCTTACGTCCTTCGACAGATACGCAGTATTTT | CASSLRPSTDTQYF
few | TRBJ1-1 | TRBV4-2 | - | TGTGCCAGCAGCCAAGCCTACAGGACCATGAACACTGAAGCTTTCTTT | CASSQAYRTMNTEAFF
- | TRBJ1-4 | TRBV10-2 | - | TGCGCCAGCAGTGGGATCTCTAAAGGGGCGTCGGAAAAACTGTTTTTT | CASSGISKGASEKLFF
once | TRBJ2-1 | TRBV4-2 | - | TGTGCCAGCAGCCAAGCCTCCCCTGAGCAGTTCTTC | CASSQASPEQFF
- | TRBJ2-3 | TRBV7-3 | TRBD2 | TGTGCCAGCAGCATACTAGCGGCCTTGGATACGCAGTATTTT | CASSILAALDTQYF
- | TRBJ1-3 | TRBV5-1 | - | TGCGCCAGCAGCTTGGGAAGGGGAGGAAACACCATATATTTT | CASSLGRGGNTIYF
- | TRBJ2-5 | TRBV18 | - | TGTGCCAGCTCACCAGGGGCTCAAGAGACCCAGTACTTC | CASSPGAQETQYF
- | TRBJ1-5 | TRBV19 | - | TGTGCCAGTAGTTTGACCCCCCCCCGGAGTCAGCCCCAGCATTTT | CASSLTPPRSQPQHF
- | TRBJ2-1 | TRBV29-1 | - | TGCAGCGTCCGAGCGGGTTCCAATGAGCAGTTCTTC | CSVRAGSNEQFF
- | TRBJ1-3 | TRBV5-1 | - | TGCGCCAGCAGCTTCGGTGACAGCTCTGGAAACACCATATATTTT | CASSFGDSSGNTIYF
- | TRBJ2-2 | TRBV5-1 | - | TGCGCCAGCAGCTTGGCACTTGCCGGGGAGCTGTTTTTT | CASSLALAGELFF
- | TRBJ2-5 | TRBV27 | TRBD2 | TGTGCCAGCAGCCCGTCTAGCGGGACTCGAGAGACCCAGTACTTC | CASSPSSGTRETQYF
- | TRBJ1-4 | TRBV9 | - | TGTGCCAGCAGCGTAGATGGGGCGAAACTGTTTTTT | CASSVDGAKLFF
- | TRBJ2-7 | TRBV9 | TRBD1 | TGTGCCAGCAGCCCGCGAAGTGGGACAGGGGCAGGCGAGCAGTACTTC | CASSPRSGTGAGEQYF
- | TRBJ2-7 | TRBV6-5 | TRBD2 | TGTGCCAGCAGCCTCGGGGAGGGCCGACACGAGCAGTACTTC | CASSLGEGRHEQYF
- | TRBJ2-2 | TRBV28 | TRBD1 | TGTGCCAGCCTAGGACAGGGGTGGACCGGGGAGCTGTTTTTT | CASLGQGWTGELFF
- | TRBJ2-7 | TRBV2 | - | TGTGCCAGCAGTGGGGGCAGCTCCTACGAGCAGTACTTC | CASSGGSSYEQYF
- | TRBJ1-2 | TRBV6-6 | - | TGTGCCAGCAGCCCGGACACAGACTATGGCTACACCTTC | CASSPDTDYGYTF
- | TRBJ2-7 | TRBV11-2 | TRBD2 | TGTGCCAGCAGCTTCTGGTCTAGCGGTGATTACGAGCAGTACTTC | CASSFWSSGDYEQYF
- | TRBJ2-5 | TRBV6-6 | TRBD1 | TGTGCCTGCCGGGACAGGGTATTCAGGGAGACCCAGTACTTC | CACRDRVFRETQYF
- | TRBJ1-5 | TRBV7-9 | - | TGTGCCAGCAGCCTAAGGGGGGGTGGCCAGCCCCAGCATTTT | CASSLRGGGQPQHF
- | TRBJ1-2 | TRBV5-6 | TRBD1 | TGTGCCAGCAGCTTGTCGGGACAGGTTTATGGCTACACCTTC | CASSLSGQVYGYTF
once | TRBJ1-3 | TRBV5-1 | - | TGCGCCAGCAGCTTAAGTCCGGAGAGCTCTGGAAACACCATATATTTT | CASSLSPESSGNTIYF